This T cell receptor beta chain originates from a study of T-cell reconstitution after alpha-beta-depleted transplantation in children. This clonotype occurred many times. Unique molecular identifiers were used in preparing the TCRbeta library. TCRdb re-called the PCR reads through MiXCR, storing one row per CDR3 protein. The data show hundreds of thousands of distinct CDR3 sequences, around 17% seen once. The clonotype was recovered from a human donor who donated a stem cell graft to a child with acute myeloid leukemia. The material sequenced was PBMCs from the stem cell graft donor, taken from the stem cell graft.

CDR3 nucleotide sequence: TGCAGTGCTAGGGGACAGGGCGTCGGTAGCTATGGCTACACCTTC. Its translation: CSARGQGVGSYGYTF. This chain connects TRBV20-1 to TRBJ1-2; 9 bases are a match to TRBD1. Trimming at V came to 3 bases and at J to 4 bases, leaving 9 bases not matched to a gene. Germline CDR1 reads DFQATT; CDR2 reads SNEGSKA (reference sequence). The CDR3 sequence is 15 residues long.